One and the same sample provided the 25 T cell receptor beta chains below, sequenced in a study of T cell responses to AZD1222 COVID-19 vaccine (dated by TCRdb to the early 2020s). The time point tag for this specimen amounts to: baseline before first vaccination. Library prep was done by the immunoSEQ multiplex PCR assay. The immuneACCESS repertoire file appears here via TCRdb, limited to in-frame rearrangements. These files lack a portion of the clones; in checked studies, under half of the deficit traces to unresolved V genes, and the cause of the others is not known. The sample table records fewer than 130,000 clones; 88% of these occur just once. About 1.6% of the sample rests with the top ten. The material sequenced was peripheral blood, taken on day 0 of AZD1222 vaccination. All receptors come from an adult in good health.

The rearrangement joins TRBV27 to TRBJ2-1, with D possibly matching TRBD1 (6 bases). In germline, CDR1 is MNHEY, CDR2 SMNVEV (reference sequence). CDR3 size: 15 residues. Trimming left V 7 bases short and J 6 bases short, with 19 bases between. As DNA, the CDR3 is TGTGCCAGCAATACAGGGCGCCCTATTCGCAATGAGCAGTTCTTC. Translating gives CASNTGRPIRNEQFF.

CDR3 nucleotides: TGTGCCAGCAGCCCACAGGGTTTCGGGGAGCTGTTTTTT. This sequence encodes CASSPQGFGELFF. The chain links TRBV11-2 to TRBJ2-2, with TRBD1 as a possible D gene (6 bases). There are 13 residues in the CDR3. V lost 5 bases and J 7 bases, leaving 11 bases between the germline ends. Germline V gene data show CDR1 as SGHAT and CDR2 as FQNNGV.

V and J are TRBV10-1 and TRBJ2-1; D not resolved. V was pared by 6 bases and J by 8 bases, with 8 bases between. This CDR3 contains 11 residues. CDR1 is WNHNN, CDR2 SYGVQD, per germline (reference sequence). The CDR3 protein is CASSTGHEQFF. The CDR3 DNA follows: TGCGCCAGCAGCACCGGACATGAGCAGTTCTTC.

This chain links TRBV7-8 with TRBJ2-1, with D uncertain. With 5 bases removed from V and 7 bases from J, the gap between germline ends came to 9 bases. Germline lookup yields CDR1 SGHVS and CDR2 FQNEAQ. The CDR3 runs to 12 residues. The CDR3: CASSRDDNEQFF. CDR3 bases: TGTGCCAGCAGCCGCGACGATAATGAGCAGTTCTTC.

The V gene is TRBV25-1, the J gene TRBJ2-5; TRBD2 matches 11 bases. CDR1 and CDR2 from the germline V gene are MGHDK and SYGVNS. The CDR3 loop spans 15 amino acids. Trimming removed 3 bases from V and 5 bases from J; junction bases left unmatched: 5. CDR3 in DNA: TGTGCCAGCAGTGAGGCGACTAGCGGGGTTGAGACCCAGTACTTC. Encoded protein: CASSEATSGVETQYF.

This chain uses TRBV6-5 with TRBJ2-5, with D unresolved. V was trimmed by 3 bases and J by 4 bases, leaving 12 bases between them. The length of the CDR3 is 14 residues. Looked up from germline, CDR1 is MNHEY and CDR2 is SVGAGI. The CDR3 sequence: CASSYIRARETQYF. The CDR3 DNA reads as TGTGCCAGCAGTTATATAAGGGCCCGAGAGACCCAGTACTTC.

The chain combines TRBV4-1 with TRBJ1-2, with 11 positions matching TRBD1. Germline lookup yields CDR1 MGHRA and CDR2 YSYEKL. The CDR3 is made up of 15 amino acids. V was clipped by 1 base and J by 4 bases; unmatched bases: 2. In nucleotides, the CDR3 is TGCGCCAGCAGCCAAGGGACAGGGGGCGTCTATGGCTACACCTTC. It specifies CASSQGTGGVYGYTF.

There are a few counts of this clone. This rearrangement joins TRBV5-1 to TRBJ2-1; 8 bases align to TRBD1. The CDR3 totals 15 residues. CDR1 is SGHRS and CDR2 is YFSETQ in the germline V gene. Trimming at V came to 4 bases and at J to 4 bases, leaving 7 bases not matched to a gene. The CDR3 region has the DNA TGCGCCAGCAGCCCGGAGGGACAGGCTTACAATGAGCAGTTCTTC. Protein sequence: CASSPEGQAYNEQFF.

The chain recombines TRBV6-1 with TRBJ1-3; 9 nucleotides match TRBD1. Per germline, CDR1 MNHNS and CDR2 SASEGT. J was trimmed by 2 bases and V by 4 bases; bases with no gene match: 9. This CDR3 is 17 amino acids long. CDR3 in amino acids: CASSASGTGSAGNTIYF. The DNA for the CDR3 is TGTGCCAGCAGTGCCTCCGGGACAGGGAGCGCTGGAAACACCATATATTTT.

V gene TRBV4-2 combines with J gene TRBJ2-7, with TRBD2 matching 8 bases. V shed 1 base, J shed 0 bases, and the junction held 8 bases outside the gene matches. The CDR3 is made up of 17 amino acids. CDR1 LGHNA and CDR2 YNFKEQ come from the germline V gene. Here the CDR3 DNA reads TGTGCCAGCAGCCAAGCCCTAGCGACTAGCGTCTCCTACGAGCAGTACTTC. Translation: CASSQALATSVSYEQYF.

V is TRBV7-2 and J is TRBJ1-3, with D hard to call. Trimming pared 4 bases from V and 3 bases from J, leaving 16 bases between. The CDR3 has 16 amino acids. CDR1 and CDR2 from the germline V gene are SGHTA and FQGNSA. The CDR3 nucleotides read TGTGCCAGCAGCTCCTTCCGGAGCCCGTTTGGAAACACCATATATTTT. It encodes CASSSFRSPFGNTIYF.

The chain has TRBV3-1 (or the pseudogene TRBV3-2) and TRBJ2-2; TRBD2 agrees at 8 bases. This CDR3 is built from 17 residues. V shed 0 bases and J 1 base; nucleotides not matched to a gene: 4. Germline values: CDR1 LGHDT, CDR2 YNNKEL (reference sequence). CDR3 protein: CASSQDPGGGNTGELFF. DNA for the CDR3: TGTGCCAGCAGCCAAGACCCGGGAGGGGGGAACACCGGGGAGCTGTTTTTT.

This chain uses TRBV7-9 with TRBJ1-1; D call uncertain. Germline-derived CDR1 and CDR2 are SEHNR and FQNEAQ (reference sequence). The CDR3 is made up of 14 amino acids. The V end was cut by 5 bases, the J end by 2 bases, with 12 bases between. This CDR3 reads CASSPGLGNTEAFF. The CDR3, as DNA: TGTGCCAGCAGCCCCGGTTTGGGCAACACTGAAGCTTTCTTT.

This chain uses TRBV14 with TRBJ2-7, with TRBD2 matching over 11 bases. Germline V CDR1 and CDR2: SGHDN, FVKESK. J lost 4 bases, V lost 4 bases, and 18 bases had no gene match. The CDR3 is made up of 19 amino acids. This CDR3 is CASSRSLAGGRDGLYEQYF. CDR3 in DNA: TGTGCCAGCAGCCGATCCCTAGCGGGGGGCCGGGACGGCCTTTACGAGCAGTACTTC.

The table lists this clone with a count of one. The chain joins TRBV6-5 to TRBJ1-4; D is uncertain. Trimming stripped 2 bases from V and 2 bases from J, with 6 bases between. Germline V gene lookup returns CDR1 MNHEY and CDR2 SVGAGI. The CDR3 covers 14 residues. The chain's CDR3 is CASSYAGTNEKLFF. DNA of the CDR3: TGTGCCAGCAGTTACGCGGGGACTAATGAAAAACTGTTTTTT.

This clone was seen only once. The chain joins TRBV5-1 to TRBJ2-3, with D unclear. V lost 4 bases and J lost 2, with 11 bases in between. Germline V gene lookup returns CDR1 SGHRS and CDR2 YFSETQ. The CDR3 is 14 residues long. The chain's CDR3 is CASSNLKLTDTQYF. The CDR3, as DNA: TGCGCCAGCAGCAACCTCAAACTCACAGATACGCAGTATTTT.

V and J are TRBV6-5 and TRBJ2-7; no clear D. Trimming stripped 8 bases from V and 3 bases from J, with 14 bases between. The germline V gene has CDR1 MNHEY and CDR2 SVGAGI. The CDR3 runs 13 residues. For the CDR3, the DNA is TGTGCCAGCGAAAGTGGAAACCTCTACGAGCAGTACTTC. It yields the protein CASESGNLYEQYF.

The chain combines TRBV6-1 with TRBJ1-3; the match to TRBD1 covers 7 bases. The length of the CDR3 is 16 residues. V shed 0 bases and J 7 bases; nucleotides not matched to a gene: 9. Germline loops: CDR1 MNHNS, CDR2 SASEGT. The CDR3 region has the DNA TGTGCCAGCAGTGAAGCCATCCGACAGGGAATCAACACCATATATTTT. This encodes CASSEAIRQGINTIYF.

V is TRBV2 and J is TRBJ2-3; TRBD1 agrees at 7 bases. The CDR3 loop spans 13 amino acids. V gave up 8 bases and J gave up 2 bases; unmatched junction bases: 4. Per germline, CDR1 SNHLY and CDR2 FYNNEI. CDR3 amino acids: CASLRGNTDTQYF. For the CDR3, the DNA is TGTGCCAGCCTCAGGGGGAACACAGATACGCAGTATTTT.

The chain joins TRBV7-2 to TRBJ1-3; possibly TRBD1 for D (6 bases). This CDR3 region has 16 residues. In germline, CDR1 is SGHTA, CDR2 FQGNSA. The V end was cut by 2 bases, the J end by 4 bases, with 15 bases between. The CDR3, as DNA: TGTGCCAGCAGCTTATGGGGGGCAGGGGAAGGAAACACCATATATTTT. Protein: CASSLWGAGEGNTIYF.

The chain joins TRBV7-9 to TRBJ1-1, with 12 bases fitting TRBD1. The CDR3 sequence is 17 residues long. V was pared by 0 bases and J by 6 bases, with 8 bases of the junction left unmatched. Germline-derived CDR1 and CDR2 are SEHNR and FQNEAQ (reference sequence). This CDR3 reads CASSLAGTGGVDAEAFF. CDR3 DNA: TGTGCCAGCAGCTTAGCCGGGACAGGGGGCGTGGACGCTGAAGCTTTCTTT.

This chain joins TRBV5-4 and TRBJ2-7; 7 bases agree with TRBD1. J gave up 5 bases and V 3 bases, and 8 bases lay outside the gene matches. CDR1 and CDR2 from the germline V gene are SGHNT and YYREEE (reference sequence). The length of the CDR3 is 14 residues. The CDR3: CASSSGTVQHEQYF. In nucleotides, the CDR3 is TGTGCCAGCAGCTCCGGGACAGTGCAACACGAGCAGTACTTC.

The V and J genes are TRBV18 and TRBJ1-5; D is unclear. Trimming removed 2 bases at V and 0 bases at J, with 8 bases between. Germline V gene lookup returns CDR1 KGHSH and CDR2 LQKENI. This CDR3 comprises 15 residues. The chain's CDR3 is CASSPSEYSNQPQHF. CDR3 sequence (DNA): TGTGCCAGCTCACCATCCGAGTATAGCAATCAGCCCCAGCATTTT.

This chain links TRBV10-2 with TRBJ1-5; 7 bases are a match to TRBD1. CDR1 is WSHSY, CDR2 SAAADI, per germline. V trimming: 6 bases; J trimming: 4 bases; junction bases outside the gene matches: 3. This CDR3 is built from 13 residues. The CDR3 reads CASREQGNQPQHF. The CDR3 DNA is TGCGCCAGCAGAGAACAGGGGAATCAGCCCCAGCATTTT.

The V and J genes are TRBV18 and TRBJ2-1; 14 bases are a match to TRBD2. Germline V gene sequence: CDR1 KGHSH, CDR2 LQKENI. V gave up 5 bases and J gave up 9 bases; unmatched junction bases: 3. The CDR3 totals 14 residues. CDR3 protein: CASSEGLAGVEQFF. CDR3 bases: TGTGCCAGCTCAGAGGGACTAGCGGGAGTTGAGCAGTTCTTC. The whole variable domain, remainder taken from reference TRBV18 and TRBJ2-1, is NAGVMQNPRHLVRRRGQEARLRCSPMKGHSHVYWYRQLPEEGLKFMVYLQKENIIDESGMPKERFSAEFPKEGPSILRIQQVVRGDSAAYFCASSEGLAGVEQFFGPGTRLTVL.